This T cell receptor (beta chain) appears in the sequencing data of a study of cytomegalovirus exposure and HLA in healthy donors. Both 60 Vbeta primers and 13 Jbeta primers went into the PCR. Clones were sequenced by immunoSEQ multiplex PCR, and TCRdb holds only the in-frame ones, with some missing. This table holds approximately 150,000 clones, 87% found once. With 5 bases removed from V and 3 bases from J, the gap between germline ends came to 11 bases. In germline, CDR1 is SGHDN, CDR2 FVKESK. The CDR3 loop spans 15 amino acids. This TCR came from a woman in her 30s in good health and CMV-seronegative. The chain uses TRBV14 and TRBJ1-6; D gene uncertain. The sequencing input was PBMCs. CDR3 loop: CASSTVTDYNSPLHF. The CDR3 nucleotides read TGTGCCAGCAGCACAGTAACCGACTATAATTCACCCCTCCACTTT.